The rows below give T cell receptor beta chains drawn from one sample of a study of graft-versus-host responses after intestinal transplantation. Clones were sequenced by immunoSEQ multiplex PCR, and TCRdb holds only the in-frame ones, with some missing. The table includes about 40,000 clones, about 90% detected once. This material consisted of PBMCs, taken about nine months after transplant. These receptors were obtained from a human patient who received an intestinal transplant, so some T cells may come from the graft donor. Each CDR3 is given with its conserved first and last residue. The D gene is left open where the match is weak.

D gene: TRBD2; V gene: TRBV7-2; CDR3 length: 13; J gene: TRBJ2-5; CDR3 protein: CASGLAGGETQYF; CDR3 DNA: TGTGCCAGTGGACTAGCGGGGGGAGAGACCCAGTACTTC
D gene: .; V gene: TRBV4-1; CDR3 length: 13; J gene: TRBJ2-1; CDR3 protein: CASSQEPSNEQFF; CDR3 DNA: TGCGCCAGCAGCCAAGAGCCCAGTAACGAGCAGTTCTTC
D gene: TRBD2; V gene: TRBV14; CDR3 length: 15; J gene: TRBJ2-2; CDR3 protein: CASSQAIGAGGELFF; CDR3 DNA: TGTGCCAGCAGCCAAGCTATCGGAGCGGGGGGGGAGCTGTTTTTT
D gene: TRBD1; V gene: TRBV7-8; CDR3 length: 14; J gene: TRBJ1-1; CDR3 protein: CASSETGGASEAFF; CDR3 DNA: TGTGCCAGCAGCGAGACAGGGGGCGCCTCTGAAGCTTTCTTT
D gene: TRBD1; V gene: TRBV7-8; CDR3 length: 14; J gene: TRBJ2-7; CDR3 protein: CASSVTGTGGEQYF; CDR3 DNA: TGTGCCAGCAGCGTAACCGGGACAGGGGGTGAGCAGTACTTC
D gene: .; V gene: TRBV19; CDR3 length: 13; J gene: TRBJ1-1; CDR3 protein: CASSLAMNTEAFF; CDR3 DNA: TGTGCCAGTAGTCTAGCCATGAACACTGAAGCTTTCTTT
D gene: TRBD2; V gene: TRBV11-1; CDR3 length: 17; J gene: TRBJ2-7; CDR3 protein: CASSLGLIAGENDEQYF; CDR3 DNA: TGTGCCAGCAGCCTTGGCCTAATAGCGGGGGAAAATGACGAGCAGTACTTC
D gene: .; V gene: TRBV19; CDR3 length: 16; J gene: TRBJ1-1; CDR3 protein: CASSPLTGSMNTEAFF; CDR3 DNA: TGTGCCAGTAGCCCCTTGACAGGAAGTATGAACACTGAAGCTTTCTTT
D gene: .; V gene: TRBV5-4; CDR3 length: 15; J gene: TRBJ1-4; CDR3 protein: CASSLGGVSAEKLFF; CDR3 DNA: TGTGCCAGCAGCTTGGGGGGGGTAAGCGCTGAAAAACTGTTTTTT
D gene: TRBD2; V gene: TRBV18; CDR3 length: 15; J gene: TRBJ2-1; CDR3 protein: CASSPPSGGADEQFF; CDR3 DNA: TGTGCCAGCTCACCACCCAGCGGGGGTGCGGATGAGCAGTTCTTC
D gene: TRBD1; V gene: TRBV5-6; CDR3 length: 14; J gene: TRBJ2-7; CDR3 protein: CASSTQGALYEQYF; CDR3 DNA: TGTGCCAGCAGCACTCAGGGGGCGCTTTATGAGCAGTACTTC
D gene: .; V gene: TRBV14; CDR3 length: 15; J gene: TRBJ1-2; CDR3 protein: CASSPGLTGPYGYTF; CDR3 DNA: TGTGCCAGCAGCCCGGGACTTACAGGCCCATATGGCTACACCTTC
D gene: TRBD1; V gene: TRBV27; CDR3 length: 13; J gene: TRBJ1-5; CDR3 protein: CASGDSLYQPQHF; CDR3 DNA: TGTGCCAGCGGGGACAGCCTCTATCAGCCCCAGCATTTT
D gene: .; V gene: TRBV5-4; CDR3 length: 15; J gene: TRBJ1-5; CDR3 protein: CASSSARGLDQPQHF; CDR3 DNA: TGTGCCAGCAGCTCAGCCCGGGGACTAGATCAGCCCCAGCATTTT
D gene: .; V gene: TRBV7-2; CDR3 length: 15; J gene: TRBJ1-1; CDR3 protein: CASSLAVSGHTEAFF; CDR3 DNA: TGTGCCAGCAGCTTAGCGGTATCAGGGCACACTGAAGCTTTCTTT
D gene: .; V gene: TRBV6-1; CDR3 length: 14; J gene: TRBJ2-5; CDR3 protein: CASSTAYFQETQYF; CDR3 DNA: TGTGCCAGCAGTACTGCTTATTTCCAAGAGACCCAGTACTTC
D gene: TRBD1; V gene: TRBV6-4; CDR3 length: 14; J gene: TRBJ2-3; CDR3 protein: CATSTGLSGDTQYF; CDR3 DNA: TGTGCCACGTCGACAGGGCTGAGTGGAGATACGCAGTATTTT
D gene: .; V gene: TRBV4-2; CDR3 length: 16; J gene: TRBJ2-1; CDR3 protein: CASSQEGGALRNEQFF; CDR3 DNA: TGTGCCAGCAGCCAAGAAGGGGGGGCACTTAGGAATGAGCAGTTCTTC
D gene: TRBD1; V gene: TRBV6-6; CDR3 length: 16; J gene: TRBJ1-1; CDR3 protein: CASSYSPGQGAPEAFF; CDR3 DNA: TGTGCCAGCAGTTACTCTCCGGGACAGGGGGCTCCTGAAGCTTTCTTT